This T cell receptor (beta chain) was obtained from a study of blood T cells in healthy people across ages. General study results and limits: Long-lived and aged donors differed, with more naive CD4+ cells and higher diversity in the long-lived. A roughly linear age-dependent decrease characterized TCR beta diversity per million T cells. Unsorted PBMC input precluded a conclusive naive versus antigen-experienced comparison. TCR beta diversity tracked closely with naive T cell percentage.

Of note for this clonotype: Antigen: not known.

CDR1 is SGHDN and CDR2 is FVKESK in the germline V gene. The junction had 6 bases not matched to a gene; V was cut back by 0 bases and J by 2 bases. The CDR3 runs to 16 residues. Primers used in a second PCR of roughly 6 to 12 cycles were a sample-barcoded 5' primer and a J-beta primer mix. TCRdb analysed the 5' RACE reads with MiXCR anew, one entry per CDR3 protein. The table lists 850,000 to 1,000,000 distinct CDR3 sequences, around 48% of them singletons. The rearrangement joins TRBV14 to TRBJ2-5, with 7 bases aligning to TRBD2. The sample comprised blood. This clonotype was sampled from a man in his thirties or forties in good health. The CDR3 sequence is CASSQDLADPQETQYF. The CDR3 nucleotides are TGTGCCAGCAGCCAAGATCTAGCGGATCCACAAGAGACCCAGTACTTC. The variable domain in full, with the rest retrieved from reference TRBV14 and TRBJ2-5, is EAGVTQFPSHSVIEKGQTVTLRCDPISGHDNLYWYRRVMGKEIKFLLHFVKESKQDESGMPNNRFLAERTGGTYSTLKVQPAELEDSGVYFCASSQDLADPQETQYFGPGTRLLVL.